This TCR beta chain was found in a study of T-cell memory formation after mild COVID-19. Points from the study as a whole: For contracting clones, CD4+ ones sat mainly in CM and EM, CD8+ in EMRA. There was no confirmation that second-wave clones peaking on day 37 were SARS-CoV-2 specific. Day 15 to 85 contracting clones showed balanced CD4/CD8; later expanders leaned CD4+.

The authors produced TCR alpha and TCR beta cDNA libraries with sample barcodes and UMIs by 5'RACE using constant-segment primers. TCRdb passed the 5' RACE reads through MiXCR, listing each CDR3 protein once. The data contain about 110,000 distinct CDR3 sequences, roughly 20% of them singletons. As to this clonotype: No antigen is known for it.

J was trimmed by 11 bases and V by 2 bases; bases with no gene match: 15. Germline V gene sequence: CDR1 SGHTA, CDR2 FQGNSA. This CDR3 comprises 17 residues. This sequence joins TRBV7-2 and TRBJ1-6; 7 bases align to TRBD1. The specimen sequenced was PBMCs or a T cell subset sorted from them (not recorded which). The origin of this receptor is a man in his late teens or twenties who had mild COVID-19 (a few samples of this study predate the infection). Cell type and time point are not known. The CDR3 reads CASSLTLRDRVRAPLHF. CDR3 nucleotide sequence: TGTGCCAGCAGCTTAACACTTCGCGACAGGGTCAGAGCACCCCTCCACTTT. Full variable domain (rest looked up from reference TRBV7-2 and TRBJ1-6): GAGVSQSPSNKVTEKGKDVELRCDPISGHTALYWYRQSLGQGLEFLIYFQGNSAPDKSGLPSDRFSAERTGGSVSTLTIQRTQQEDSAVYLCASSLTLRDRVRAPLHFGNGTRLTVT.